This T cell receptor beta chain was retrieved from a study of Graves' ophthalmopathy and Graves' hyperthyroidism (dated by TCRdb to 2016 to 2018). Regarding the study in general: Stable hyperthyroidism was defined as no progression to ophthalmopathy within 18 months of follow-up. A discovery set of more than 90 patients (around 40 ophthalmopathy, 60 or so stable hyperthyroidism) was enrolled to explore V-J signatures distinguishing ophthalmopathy from hyperthyroidism. In total, 135 blood samples were TCR-sequenced: roughly 45 ophthalmopathy, under 80 hyperthyroidism and roughly 17 hyperthyroidism-to-ophthalmopathy patients. An independent validation cohort was composed of about 20 hyperthyroidism patients and 17 patients who later progressed from hyperthyroidism to ophthalmopathy. Once sampling was done, hyperthyroidism patients were given methimazole at a starting dose of 30 mg daily, while ophthalmopathy patients were given high-dose intravenous methylprednisolone. In roughly 6 hyperthyroidism patients, T-cell repertoires of thyroid tissue and blood were compared. TCR beta repertoire signatures were used to distinguish Graves' ophthalmopathy from Graves' hyperthyroidism and to predict progression to ophthalmopathy. Broad study findings and their caveats: Most of the expanded thyroid clonotypes with a frequency above 0.001 were also detected in blood, and it was suggested that the thyroid immune response may be reflected by blood repertoires. In validation, the model predicted ophthalmopathy progression with over 60% sensitivity and about 73% specificity; eleven to twelve predicted patients were CT-confirmed with GO in a median of about 6.1 months. No statistical method was used to set the sample size in advance, and the investigators knew which group each participant was assigned to. The 13-signature model separated ophthalmopathy from stable hyperthyroidism with roughly 89% sensitivity and approximately 83% specificity in cross-validation, and 80%/75% in the test set.

For repertoire sequencing, TCR beta CDR3 regions were amplified from RNA transcripts. The first round was an RT-PCR using HTBI primers with the Qiagen OneStep RT-PCR kit, and this first round was followed by a second-round multiplex PCR, then size selection and purification. Libraries were sequenced paired-end with 100 bp reads on an Illumina HiSeq2000. As for the authors' bioinformatics: SOAPnuke was used for read processing, and reads with adapters, uncalled bases, a mean Phred below 15, or no exact constant-primer or identifier match were discarded. High-quality paired reads were merged with COPE v1.2.5. Each unique nucleotide sequence was defined as a clonotype, and clonotypes were aligned to IMGT TRB V, D and J references with MiTCR v1.1. Only V-J combinations with frequency above 0.0001 were analysed, covering approximately 99% of repertoires. For each V-J combination, a TCR clonal expansion and chaos score was defined as the ratio of F50 clonal expansion to chaos observed in the TCRdist matrix. Welch's t-statistics and random forest were used to reduce features to over ten V-J combinations, which were fed into a naive Bayes classifier. The similarity between thyroid and blood repertoires was quantified using the Morisita-Horn index. TCRdb reanalyzed the raw reads on its own, using fastp at Q25 for trimming and MiXCR for clone calling, and kept in-frame beta chains. Rows with one shared CDR3 protein collapse into an entry with the most common genes and DNA. The V and J calls and clone size come from TCRdb's table, not from the authors' own analysis. The sample table holds 900,000 to 1,200,000 distinct CDR3 sequences, of which 35% to 40% were seen once. Around 10% of the sample belongs to the ten largest clones.

V sheds 6 bases and J sheds 3 bases, leaving 14 bases between their ends. As encoded in the germline V gene, CDR1 is MGHDK while CDR2 is SYGVNS. The CDR3 runs 14 amino acids, cysteine and phenylalanine included. Kept here is only the CDR3 DNA, which spans 42 bases and is read in frame from base 1. Patients with hyperthyroidism were aged 18 to 65 years, had been newly diagnosed, and had a disease duration of less than 2 months. Patients were excluded if they had other autoimmune diseases, uncontrolled infections, pregnancy or lactation. Clinical symptoms, serum thyroxine, TRAb, thyroid ultrasound and orbital computed tomography formed the basis of the diagnosis. Total RNA was extracted using Trizol reagent, and RNA quality was checked on an Agilent 2100 Bioanalyzer. On this clonotype itself: Its antigen specificity is not known. No base quality values were provided; no much bigger clone lies one nucleotide off.

The sequence is built from TRBV25-1 and TRBJ2-5; perhaps TRBD2 is the D gene, with 5 bases matching. Sequenced input: peripheral blood or thyroid tissue (not recorded which). This receptor was identified in an adult man with Graves' hyperthyroidism. The CDR3 region reads CASSVEHGEETQYF. The sequenced DNA is TGTGCCAGCAGCGTTGAACACGGGGAAGAGACCCAGTACTTC. With the rest looked up from the reference TRBV25-1 and TRBJ2-5 genes rather than sequenced, the full variable domain is EADIYQTPRYLVIGTGKKITLECSQTMGHDKMYWYQQDPGMELHLIHYSYGVNSTEKGDLSSESTVSRIRTEHFPLTLESARPSHTSQYLCASSVEHGEETQYFGPGTRLLVL.